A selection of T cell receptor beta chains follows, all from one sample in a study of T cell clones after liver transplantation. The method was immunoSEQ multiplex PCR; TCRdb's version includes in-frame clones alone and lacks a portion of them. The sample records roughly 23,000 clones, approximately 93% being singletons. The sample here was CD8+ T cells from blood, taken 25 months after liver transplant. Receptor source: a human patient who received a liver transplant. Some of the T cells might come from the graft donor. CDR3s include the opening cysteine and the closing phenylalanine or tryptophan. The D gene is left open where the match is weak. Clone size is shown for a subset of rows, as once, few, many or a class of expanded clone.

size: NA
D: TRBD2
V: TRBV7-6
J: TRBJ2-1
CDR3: CASSLTGGIYNEQFF
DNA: TGTGCCAGCAGCCTAACGGGAGGAATTTACAATGAGCAGTTCTTC

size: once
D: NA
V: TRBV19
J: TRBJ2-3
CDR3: CASSIGDPIADTQYF
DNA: TGTGCCAGTAGTATAGGGGACCCCATTGCAGATACGCAGTATTTT

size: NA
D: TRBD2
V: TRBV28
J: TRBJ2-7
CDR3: CASTGTSETYEQYF
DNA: TGTGCCAGCACCGGGACTAGCGAAACCTACGAGCAGTACTTC

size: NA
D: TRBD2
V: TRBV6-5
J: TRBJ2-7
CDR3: CASRSGLAEQYF
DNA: TGTGCCAGCCGTTCGGGACTAGCCGAGCAGTACTTC

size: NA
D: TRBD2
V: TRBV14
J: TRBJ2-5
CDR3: CASSLKTAGVRETQYF
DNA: TGTGCCAGCAGCCTAAAGACCGCGGGAGTAAGAGAGACCCAGTACTTC

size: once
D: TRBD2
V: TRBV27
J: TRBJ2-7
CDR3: CASNPGGGTFRVYEQYF
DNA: TGTGCCAGCAACCCGGGAGGAGGTACCTTTCGGGTCTACGAGCAGTACTTC

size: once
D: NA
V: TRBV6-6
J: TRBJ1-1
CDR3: CASSYVVNTEAFF
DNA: TGTGCCAGCAGTTACGTGGTGAACACTGAAGCTTTCTTT

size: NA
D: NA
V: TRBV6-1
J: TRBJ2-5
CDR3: CASSEGRDQRETQYF
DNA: TGTGCCAGCAGTGAAGGCCGGGACCAACGAGAGACCCAGTACTTC

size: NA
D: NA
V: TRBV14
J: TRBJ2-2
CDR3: CASSQANYDITGELFF
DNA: TGTGCCAGCAGCCAAGCTAACTACGATATTACCGGGGAGCTGTTTTTT

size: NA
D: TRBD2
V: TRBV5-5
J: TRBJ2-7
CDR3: CASSFSSGGTYEQYF
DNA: TGTGCCAGCAGCTTTAGCAGCGGGGGGACCTACGAGCAGTACTTC

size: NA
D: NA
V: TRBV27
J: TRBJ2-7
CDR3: CASSFCQVWYEQYF
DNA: TGTGCCAGCAGTTTCTGCCAGGTGTGGTACGAGCAGTACTTC

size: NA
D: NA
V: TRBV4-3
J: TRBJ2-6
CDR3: CASSQEGASSGANVLTF
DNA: TGCGCCAGCAGCCAAGAGGGGGCGAGCTCTGGGGCCAACGTCCTGACTTTC

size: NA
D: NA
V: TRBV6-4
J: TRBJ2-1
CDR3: CASSDSKVAGALTYNEQFF
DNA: TGTGCCAGCAGTGACTCGAAGGTGGCGGGGGCGCTCACCTACAATGAGCAGTTCTTC

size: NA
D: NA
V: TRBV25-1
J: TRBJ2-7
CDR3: CASSQGPYEQYF
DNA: TGTGCCAGCAGTCAGGGCCCCTACGAGCAGTACTTC

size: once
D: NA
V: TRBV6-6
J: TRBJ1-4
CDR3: CASSWTNEKLFF
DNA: TGTGCCAGCAGTTGGACTAATGAAAAACTGTTTTTT